One sample yielded the 15 T cell receptor beta chains listed below, sequenced in a study of OX40 agonist ivuxolimab in advanced cancers. Here immunoSEQ multiplex PCR was the method, and the copy in TCRdb shows in-frame clones only, minus some. This sample has around 76,000 clones; 78% occur once, and the top ten carry about 5.7%. The material sequenced was CD4+ or CD8+ T cells sorted from blood, taken in a trial of the OX40 agonist ivuxolimab. The receptors were gathered from an adult with an advanced solid tumor such as melanoma, head and neck, liver or kidney cancer.

This chain connects TRBV28 to TRBJ2-7; a possible D gene is TRBD2 (6 bases). The CDR3 consists of 14 residues. Germline CDR1 is MDHEN and CDR2 is SYDVKM. Trimming took 3 bases from V and 4 from J, leaving 13 bases between them. DNA for the CDR3: TGTGCCAGCAGTTTCGGAGGGAGAGGGTACGAGCAGTACTTC. Translated, it gives CASSFGGRGYEQYF.

The gene calls are TRBV7-6 and TRBJ2-7, with 12 bases that match TRBD1. This CDR3 spans 16 amino acids. With 3 bases clipped from V and 3 bases from J, the junction kept 6 bases outside the gene matches. Germline-derived CDR1 and CDR2 are SGHVS and FNYEAQ. The CDR3 loop reads CASSLAGTGGGYEQYF. DNA for the CDR3: TGTGCCAGCAGCTTGGCCGGGACAGGGGGCGGCTACGAGCAGTACTTC.

The V gene is TRBV5-4, the J gene TRBJ1-1; the D is unclear. The CDR3 has 11 residues. V was shortened by 2 bases and J by 2 bases, with 1 base between the two germline ends. Germline V gene data show CDR1 as SGHNT and CDR2 as YYREEE (reference sequence). CDR3 loop: CASSLNTEAFF. The CDR3 nucleotides read TGTGCCAGCAGCTTAAACACTGAAGCTTTCTTT. The whole variable domain, remainder taken from reference TRBV5-4 and TRBJ1-1, is ETGVTQSPTHLIKTRGQQVTLRCSSQSGHNTVSWYQQALGQGPQFIFQYYREEENGRGNFPPRFSGLQFPNYSSELNVNALELDDSALYLCASSLNTEAFFGQGTRLTVV.

Turning to this clone: The sample contains more than one DNA sequence encoding this CDR3. The chain joins TRBV5-4 to TRBJ1-1, with D tentatively TRBD1 (5 bases). The CDR3 is 17 residues long. Germline assignment: CDR1 SGHNT and CDR2 YYREEE (reference sequence). V was shortened by 1 base and J by 2 bases, with 18 bases between the two germline ends. This CDR3 is CASSLRQGANRNTEAFF. CDR3 bases: TGTGCCAGCAGCTTGCGGCAGGGCGCCAATAGAAACACTGAAGCTTTCTTT.

The chain employs TRBV29-1 and TRBJ2-3; D uncertain. The germline CDR1 and CDR2 sequences are SQVTM and ANQGSEA. V gave up 3 bases and J gave up 4 bases, with 8 bases separating them. This CDR3 spans 12 amino acids. The DNA for the CDR3 is TGCAGCGTTGATGACGCAGCAGATACGCAGTATTTT. Its translation: CSVDDAADTQYF.

The gene calls are TRBV5-1 and TRBJ2-3, with 9 bases fitting TRBD2. The germline V gene encodes CDR1 SGHRS and CDR2 YFSETQ. This CDR3 region has 16 residues. V trimming: 5 bases; J trimming: 3 bases; junction bases outside the gene matches: 10. CDR3 in DNA: TGCGCCAGCAGAGGGACTAGCACCTTTCTGACAGATACGCAGTATTTT. Translating it yields CASRGTSTFLTDTQYF.

The chain is built from TRBV27 and TRBJ2-1, with D maybe TRBD2 (6 bases). V lost 5 bases and J 0 bases, leaving 8 bases between the germline ends. The CDR3 has 14 amino acids. Per germline, CDR1 MNHEY and CDR2 SMNVEV (reference sequence). This CDR3 is CASSGGSSYNEQFF. In DNA, the CDR3 is TGTGCCAGCAGTGGGGGGAGCTCCTACAATGAGCAGTTCTTC.

The DNA of the CDR3 is TGTGCCAGCAGCGGCCCGGGACTAGCGGGAGGGCTCGTCGGGGAGCTGTTTTTT. This sequence encodes CASSGPGLAGGLVGELFF. The chain employs TRBV5-8 and TRBJ2-2, with 16 nucleotides matching TRBD2. This CDR3 spans 18 amino acids. Unmatched junction bases numbered 10, after V lost 4 bases and J lost 7 bases. The germline gives CDR1 SGHTS, CDR2 YDEGEE.

The chain recombines TRBV4-1 with TRBJ2-7; 9 positions agree with TRBD1. The germline gives CDR1 MGHRA, CDR2 YSYEKL. Unmatched junction bases numbered 5, after V lost 3 bases and J lost 2 bases. This CDR3 has 15 residues. CDR3 protein: CASSHPGQGTYEQYF. CDR3 coding DNA: TGCGCCAGCAGCCATCCGGGACAGGGTACCTACGAGCAGTACTTC.

This chain uses TRBV4-1 with TRBJ2-5; D is perhaps TRBD2 (6 bases). The germline gives CDR1 MGHRA, CDR2 YSYEKL. V lost 0 bases, J lost 5 bases, and 13 bases lay in between. The CDR3 extends over 15 amino acids. In nucleotides, the CDR3 is TGCGCCAGCAGCCAAGATGGGTTTGGAGGGGAGACCCAGTACTTC. Protein product: CASSQDGFGGETQYF.

The chain employs TRBV5-1 and TRBJ1-1; TRBD1 matches at 10 bases. This CDR3 is 16 amino acids long. Germline V lookup: CDR1 SGHRS, CDR2 YFSETQ. The trim removed 6 bases at V and 3 bases at J, leaving 11 bases unmatched. In DNA, the CDR3 is TGCGCCAGCACCGCGACAGGGGGCCCCTCCTACACTGAAGCTTTCTTT. Translation gives CASTATGGPSYTEAFF. The entire variable domain, with the rest obtained from reference TRBV5-1 and TRBJ1-1, is as follows: KAGVTQTPRYLIKTRGQQVTLSCSPISGHRSVSWYQQTPGQGLQFLFEYFSETQRNKGNFPGRFSGRQFSNSRSEMNVSTLELGDSALYLCASTATGGPSYTEAFFGQGTRLTVV.

This rearrangement joins TRBV19 to TRBJ2-4; 9 nucleotides match TRBD2. From germline, CDR1 is LNHDA and CDR2 SQIVND (reference sequence). This CDR3 has 15 residues. The V segment lost 9 bases and the J segment 1 base; nucleotides outside the gene matches: 7. Here the CDR3 reads CASGQRGDAKNIQYF. Here the CDR3 DNA reads TGTGCCAGCGGACAGCGGGGGGATGCCAAAAACATTCAGTACTTC.

This chain links TRBV11-2 with TRBJ2-2, with 10 nucleotides matching TRBD2. Germline lookup yields CDR1 SGHAT and CDR2 FQNNGV. V was pared by 5 bases and J by 5 bases, with 8 bases of the junction left unmatched. The CDR3 is 16 amino acids. Here the CDR3 reads CASSPSGRAGTGELFF. CDR3 coding DNA: TGTGCCAGCAGCCCCAGCGGGAGGGCCGGGACCGGGGAGCTGTTTTTT.

In its sample, this clone was seen once. The V and J genes are TRBV29-1 and TRBJ2-1, with D possibly being TRBD1 (5 bases). V was shortened by 3 bases and J by 0 bases, with 12 bases between the two germline ends. The germline V gene encodes CDR1 SQVTM and CDR2 ANQGSEA. The CDR3 contains 15 residues. CDR3 residues: CSVDRQTPSYNEQFF. CDR3 coding DNA: TGCAGCGTTGACCGACAGACACCCTCCTACAATGAGCAGTTCTTC.

The rearrangement links TRBV7-8 to TRBJ2-5, with D possibly TRBD2 on 5 matching bases. In germline, CDR1 is SGHVS, CDR2 FQNEAQ. V was trimmed by 1 base and J by 7 bases, leaving 13 bases between them. The CDR3 length is 14 residues. CDR3 protein: CASSLEPGWGTQYF. As DNA, the CDR3 is TGTGCCAGCAGCTTAGAACCGGGATGGGGGACCCAGTACTTC. Using reference TRBV7-8 and TRBJ2-5 for the parts outside the CDR3, the full variable domain is GAGVSQSPRYKVAKRGQDVALRCDPISGHVSLFWYQQALGQGPEFLTYFQNEAQLDKSGLPSDRFFAERPEGSVSTLKIQRTQQEDSAVYLCASSLEPGWGTQYFGPGTRLLVL.